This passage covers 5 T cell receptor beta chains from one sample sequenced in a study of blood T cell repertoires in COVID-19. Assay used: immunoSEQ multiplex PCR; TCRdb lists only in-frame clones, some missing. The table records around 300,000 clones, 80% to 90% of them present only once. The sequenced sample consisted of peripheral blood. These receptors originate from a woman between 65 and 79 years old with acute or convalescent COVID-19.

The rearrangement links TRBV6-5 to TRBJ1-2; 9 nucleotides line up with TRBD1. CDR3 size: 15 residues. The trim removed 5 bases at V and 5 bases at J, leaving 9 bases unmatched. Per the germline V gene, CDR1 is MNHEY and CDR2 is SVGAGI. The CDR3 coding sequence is TGTGCCAGCAGTCCACCCGGGACAGGGAGTTATGGCTACACCTTC. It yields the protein CASSPPGTGSYGYTF.

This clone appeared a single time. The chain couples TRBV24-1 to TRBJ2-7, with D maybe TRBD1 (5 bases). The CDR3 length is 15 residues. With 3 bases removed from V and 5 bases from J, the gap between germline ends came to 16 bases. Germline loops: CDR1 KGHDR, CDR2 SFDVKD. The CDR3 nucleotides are TGTGCCACCAGTGATGGGCAGGGAAGCAACCACGAGCAGTACTTC. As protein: CATSDGQGSNHEQYF.

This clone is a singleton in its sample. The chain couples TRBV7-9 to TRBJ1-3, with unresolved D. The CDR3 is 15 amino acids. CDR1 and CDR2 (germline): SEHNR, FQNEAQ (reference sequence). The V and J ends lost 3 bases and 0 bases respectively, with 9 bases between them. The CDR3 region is CASSLTGNSGNTIYF. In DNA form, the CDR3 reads TGTGCCAGCAGCTTGACTGGAAACTCTGGAAACACCATATATTTT.

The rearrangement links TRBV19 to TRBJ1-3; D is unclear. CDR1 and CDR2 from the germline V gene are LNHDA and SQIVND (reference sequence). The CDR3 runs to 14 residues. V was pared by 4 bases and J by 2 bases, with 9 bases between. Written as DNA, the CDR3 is TGTGCCAGTAGTACGCAGGTAGCTGGAAACACCATATATTTT. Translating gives CASSTQVAGNTIYF.

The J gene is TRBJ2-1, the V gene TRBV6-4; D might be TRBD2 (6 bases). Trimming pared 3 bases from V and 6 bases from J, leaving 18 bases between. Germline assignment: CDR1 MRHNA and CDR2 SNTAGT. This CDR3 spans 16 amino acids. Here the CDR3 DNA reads TGTGCCAGCAGTGAAGGTTACAGCGGGTTCTCCAATGAGCAGTTCTTC. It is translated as CASSEGYSGFSNEQFF.